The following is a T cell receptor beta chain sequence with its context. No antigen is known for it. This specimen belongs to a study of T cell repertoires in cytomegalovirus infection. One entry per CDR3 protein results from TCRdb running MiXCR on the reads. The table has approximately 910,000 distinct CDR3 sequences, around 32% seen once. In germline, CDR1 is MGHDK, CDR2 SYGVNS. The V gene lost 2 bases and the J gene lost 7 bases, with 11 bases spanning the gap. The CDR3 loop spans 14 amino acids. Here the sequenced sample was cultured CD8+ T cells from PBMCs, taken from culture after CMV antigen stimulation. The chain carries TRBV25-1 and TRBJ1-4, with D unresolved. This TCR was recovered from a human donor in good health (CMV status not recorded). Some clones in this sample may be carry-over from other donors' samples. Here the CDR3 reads CASSERRAGEKLFF. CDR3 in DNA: TGTGCCAGCAGTGAACGAAGGGCAGGTGAAAAACTGTTTTTT.